This T cell receptor beta chain was retrieved from a study of blood T cell repertoires in COVID-19. Across the study: The United States, Italy and Spain provided the acute and convalescent COVID-19 samples. T cells, B-cell-depleted T cells, or PBMCs supplied cDNA or gDNA.

Source study methods: Reference gene primer amplification yielded estimated nucleated cell counts. TCRdb keeps only in-frame clones here, not all; method: immunoSEQ multiplex PCR. D and trimming were read from the DNA, whereas the V and J calls and clone size are those reported in that table. Seen here are about 130,000 clones, around four fifths observed once, and the top ten hold 12%. V shed 6 bases and J shed 0 bases, with 15 bases lying between them. Germline V gene data show CDR1 as MDHEN and CDR2 as SYDVKM. This CDR3 has 15 residues. The sequenced material came from peripheral blood. The V call is TRBV28, the J call TRBJ2-7, with D possibly matching TRBD2 (5 bases). The TCR sequence derives from a man in his fifties or sixties with acute or convalescent COVID-19. The CDR3 sequence is CASSPNFSGSYEQYF. DNA for the CDR3: TGTGCCAGCAGCCCTAACTTCAGCGGCTCCTACGAGCAGTACTTC.